This T cell receptor beta chain was documented in a study of shared clonotypes between healthy human individuals. Study-wide results and caveats: Represented diversity (both genetic and exposure-history) was limited by the small number of donors.

On this clone itself: Its specificity is unknown.

Selected positively for CCR7 and CD45RO-negative, naive CD8 cells excluded terminally differentiated effector memory CD45RA+ cells. V lost 0 bases and J lost 0, with 15 bases in between. The CDR3 consists of 19 residues. The V gene's germline CDR1 is MNHNS and CDR2 SASEGT. Sequencing used immunoSEQ multiplex PCR; TCRdb keeps in-frame clones, though not all of them. Seen here are millions of clones, about 95% observed once, and the top ten hold about 1.1%. The clonotype originates from a man younger than 35 in good health. The rearrangement joins TRBV6-1 to TRBJ1-6; D remains unclear. The sample consisted of naive CD8+ T cells sorted from blood. CDR3 in DNA: TGTGCCAGCAGTGAAGCCTCCGACGTACGGAGCTCCTATAATTCACCCCTCCACTTT. It translates to CASSEASDVRSSYNSPLHF.